The table lists the clone carrying this T cell receptor beta chain with many counts. What it recognizes is unknown. TCRdb reanalysed the 5' RACE reads using MiXCR and keeps one entry per CDR3 protein. The sample shows some 340,000 distinct CDR3 sequences, about 4% of them seen only once. The data were obtained in a study of T cells after yellow fever vaccination. Study-level results: Weaker overall was a secondary response that nonetheless peaked faster, on day 5 versus 15. Once the booster was given, most primary-vaccination clones reappeared, at more than 95% for CD4 and roughly 91% for CD8.

This CDR3 is built from 13 residues. Trimming removed 10 bases at V and 0 bases at J, with 11 bases between. Looked up from germline, CDR1 is ENHRY and CDR2 is SYGVKD. The chain carries TRBV10-3 and TRBJ2-3, with D possibly TRBD1 on 5 matching bases. The TCR originated in a man aged 18 to 30 who received the YFV17D yellow fever vaccine. Sequenced here: PBMCs, sampled 5 days after the yellow fever booster vaccination. The CDR3 DNA reads TGTGCCACGACAGAGACTAGCACAGATACGCAGTATTTT. Amino acids: CATTETSTDTQYF.